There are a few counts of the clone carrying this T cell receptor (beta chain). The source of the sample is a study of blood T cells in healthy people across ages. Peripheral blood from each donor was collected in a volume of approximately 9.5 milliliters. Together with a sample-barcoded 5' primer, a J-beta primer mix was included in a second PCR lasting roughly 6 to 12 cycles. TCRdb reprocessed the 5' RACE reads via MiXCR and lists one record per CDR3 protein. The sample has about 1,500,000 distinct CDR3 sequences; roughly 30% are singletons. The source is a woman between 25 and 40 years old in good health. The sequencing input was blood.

CDR3 sequence: CASSQESRPSPLHF. In nucleotides, the CDR3 is TGTGCCAGCAGCCAAGAGTCACGGCCATCACCCCTCCACTTT. This chain joins TRBV3-1 and TRBJ1-6, with D unclear. Per germline, CDR1 LGHDT and CDR2 YNNKEL (reference sequence). Trimming removed 0 bases at V and 10 bases at J, with 10 bases between. The CDR3 is made up of 14 amino acids.